This T cell receptor beta chain emerged from a study of Ad26.COV2.S vaccination and SARS-CoV-2 variants. Data came from immunoSEQ multiplex PCR; TCRdb stores just in-frame clones and leaves some out. The data contain approximately 150,000 clones, 70% to 90% of them seen just once; the ten biggest clones take up approximately 5%. Points on this clone: The antigen remains unidentified.

From germline, CDR1 is MNHEY and CDR2 SVGAGI. The V and J ends lost 0 bases and 1 base respectively, with 9 bases between them. This CDR3 comprises 15 residues. Study-wide results and caveats: The placebo group had lower spike-specific TCR breadth than the vaccine recipients did.

The source is a human donor who had recovered from COVID-19. This sample comprised peripheral blood, obtained after recovery from COVID-19. The chain recombines TRBV6-5 with TRBJ1-1; no reliable D call. CDR3 in amino acids: CASSYSGIPNTEAFF. As DNA, the CDR3 is TGTGCCAGCAGTTACTCGGGGATACCGAACACTGAAGCTTTCTTT.